This T cell receptor (beta chain) stems from a study of blood T cell repertoires in COVID-19. Source study methods: Estimation of nucleated cell counts relied on the amplification of reference gene primers. Profiled with immunoSEQ multiplex PCR; TCRdb holds only in-frame clones, not every one. That table gives V, J and clone size, and the DNA gave D and trimming. The data show about 240,000 clones, roughly 80% seen once. Between the trimmed V and J ends, which lost 2 bases and 9 bases, there was a span of 17 bases. The CDR3 is 15 amino acids. Germline CDR1 MNHNS, CDR2 SASEGT. V and J are TRBV6-1 and TRBJ1-5; D is unresolved. This receptor was obtained from a woman aged 55-70 years with active or convalescent COVID-19. The material sequenced was peripheral blood. The CDR3 region is CASSEREGGLWPQHF. CDR3 sequence (DNA): TGTGCCAGCAGTGAAAGGGAGGGAGGACTTTGGCCCCAGCATTTT.